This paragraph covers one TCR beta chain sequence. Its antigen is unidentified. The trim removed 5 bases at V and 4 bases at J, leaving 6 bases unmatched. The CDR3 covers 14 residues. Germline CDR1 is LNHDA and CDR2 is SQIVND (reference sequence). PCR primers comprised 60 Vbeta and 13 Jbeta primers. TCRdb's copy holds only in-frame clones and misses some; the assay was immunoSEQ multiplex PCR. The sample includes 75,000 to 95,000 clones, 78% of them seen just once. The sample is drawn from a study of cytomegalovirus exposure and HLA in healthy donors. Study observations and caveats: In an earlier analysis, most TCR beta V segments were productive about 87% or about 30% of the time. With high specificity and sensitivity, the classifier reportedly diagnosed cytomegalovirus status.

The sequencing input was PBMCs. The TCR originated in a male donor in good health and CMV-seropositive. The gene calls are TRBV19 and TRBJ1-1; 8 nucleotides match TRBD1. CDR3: CASSAGQGVTEAFF. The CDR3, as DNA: TGTGCCAGTAGTGCCGGACAGGGTGTCACTGAAGCTTTCTTT.